There are many counts of the clone carrying this TCR beta chain. Its antigen is not known. UMIs were added to TCR cDNA along with a universal primer site when it was made by 5'RACE template switching. Each CDR3 protein is one row after TCRdb ran MiXCR on the 5' RACE reads. The top ten clones hold 37% of a sample with some 70,000 distinct CDR3 sequences, about 6.5% of them seen once. Per the germline V gene, CDR1 is SGHKS and CDR2 is YYEKEE (reference sequence). The length of the CDR3 is 13 residues. V shed 8 bases and J shed 5 bases, with 16 bases lying between them. This sample was included in a study of T cells after yellow fever vaccination. Overall study findings and caveats: The booster saw the reappearance of most primary-vaccination clones (about 95% CD4, about 88% CD8).

The rearrangement joins TRBV5-5 to TRBJ1-1, with D possibly matching TRBD1 (5 bases). The source of this sequence is a man aged 18 to 30 who received the YFV17D yellow fever vaccine. Material: CD8+ T cells sorted from PBMCs, obtained approximately 47 days after the first yellow fever vaccination. The CDR3 region is CASFQGLLTEAFF. As DNA, the CDR3 is TGTGCCAGTTTTCAGGGTCTCTTAACTGAAGCTTTCTTT.